These 25 T cell receptor beta chains were all obtained from the same sample, sequenced in a study of immune evolution from preneoplasia to lung adenocarcinoma. Repertoires were generated with immunoSEQ multiplex PCR, while TCRdb's copy carries only in-frame clones and drops some. The sample records about 8,000 clones, roughly 82% being singletons. The sequenced sample was FFPE minimally invasive lung adenocarcinoma tissue. The receptors derive from a person aged 65-85 years with lung adenocarcinoma.

The chain employs TRBV7-3 and TRBJ2-3, with 7 bases aligning to TRBD1. The junction had 8 bases not matched to a gene; V was cut back by 0 bases and J by 2 bases. Germline V CDR1 and CDR2: SGHTA, FQGTGA. The CDR3 spans 17 residues. The CDR3: CASSLTGQGELTDTQYF. In nucleotides, the CDR3 is TGTGCCAGCAGCTTAACGGGCCAGGGGGAACTCACAGATACGCAGTATTTT.

The V call is TRBV4-1, the J call TRBJ2-5; 12 bases map to TRBD1. This CDR3 has 15 residues. Germline CDR1 and CDR2: MGHRA and YSYEKL. Trimming at V came to 5 bases and at J to 5 bases, leaving 6 bases not matched to a gene. Here the CDR3 reads CASSSWGTGGETQYF. Written as DNA, the CDR3 is TGCGCCAGCAGCTCGTGGGGGACAGGGGGCGAGACCCAGTACTTC.

The chain links TRBV7-8 to TRBJ1-5; D is perhaps TRBD1 (6 bases). The CDR3 sequence is 18 residues long. Germline V gene data show CDR1 as SGHVS and CDR2 as FQNEAQ. Trimming shortened V by 5 bases and J by 0 bases, and 20 bases separated the two germline ends. The CDR3 reads CASSPDRMGAYSNQPQHF. The CDR3 DNA is TGTGCCAGCAGCCCTGACAGGATGGGGGCTTATAGCAATCAGCCCCAGCATTTT.

The rearrangement joins TRBV2 to TRBJ2-7; 9 nucleotides align to TRBD1. The V and J ends lost 6 bases and 3 bases, in that order; junction bases with no gene match: 0. The CDR3 totals 12 residues. Germline V gene lookup returns CDR1 SNHLY and CDR2 FYNNEI. CDR3 DNA sequence: TGTGCCAGCAGGACAGGGGGCTACGAGCAGTACTTC. Residues: CASRTGGYEQYF. The variable domain in full, completed from reference TRBV2 and TRBJ2-7, reads EPEVTQTPSHQVTQMGQEVILRCVPISNHLYFYWYRQILGQKVEFLVSFYNNEISEKSEIFDDQFSVERPDGSNFTLKIRSTKLEDSAMYFCASRTGGYEQYFGPGTRLTVT.

This chain links TRBV27 with TRBJ1-5; a weak D match, TRBD1 (6 bases). V gave up 4 bases and J gave up 5 bases, with 9 bases separating them. The CDR3 sequence is 13 residues long. Germline values: CDR1 MNHEY, CDR2 SMNVEV (reference sequence). CDR3 nucleotides: TGTGCCAGCAGTTCCACAGGGTATCAGCCCCAGCATTTT. Translated, it gives CASSSTGYQPQHF.

The chain employs TRBV27 and TRBJ2-4, with 8 bases aligning to TRBD2. The length of the CDR3 is 13 residues. The trim removed 8 bases at V and 9 bases at J, leaving 9 bases unmatched. Germline V gene data show CDR1 as MNHEY and CDR2 as SMNVEV (reference sequence). The CDR3 sequence: CASHRGSGGIQYF. The CDR3 coding sequence is TGTGCCAGCCACCGCGGGAGCGGGGGCATTCAGTACTTC.

V is TRBV30 and J is TRBJ1-1; possible D gene TRBD1, 6 bases. There are 15 residues in the CDR3. Germline values: CDR1 GTSNPN, CDR2 SVGIG (reference sequence). The V and J ends lost 2 bases and 0 bases respectively, with 13 bases between them. The CDR3 protein is CAWSKPHRVNTEAFF. The DNA for the CDR3 is TGTGCCTGGAGTAAACCCCACAGGGTGAACACTGAAGCTTTCTTT.

V usage is TRBV6-1 and J usage is TRBJ2-5; the D gene is possibly TRBD2 (5 bases). V gave up 1 base and J gave up 0 bases, with 6 bases separating them. CDR1 is MNHNS and CDR2 is SASEGT in the germline V gene. The length of the CDR3 is 14 residues. The CDR3 sequence: CASSEGLNQETQYF. The CDR3 DNA follows: TGTGCCAGCAGTGAAGGACTAAACCAAGAGACCCAGTACTTC.

The chain combines TRBV5-6 with TRBJ2-7, with TRBD2 identical over 7 bases. Trimming cost V 5 bases and J 6 bases; bases outside gene matches: 8. Germline V CDR1 and CDR2: SGHDT, YYEEEE. The CDR3 runs 13 residues. The CDR3 nucleotides are TGTGCCAGCAGACCCGGGACGGGGGGCGAGCAGTACTTC. Amino acid sequence: CASRPGTGGEQYF.

This clone has a single count. This chain connects TRBV4-1 to TRBJ2-6; 7 bases are a match to TRBD2. Germline values: CDR1 MGHRA, CDR2 YSYEKL. The V and J ends lost 1 base and 1 base, in that order; junction bases with no gene match: 7. The CDR3 is made up of 18 amino acids. This chain's CDR3 is CASSQGLADPSGANVLTF. DNA for the CDR3: TGCGCCAGCAGCCAAGGGCTAGCGGATCCGTCTGGGGCCAACGTCCTGACTTTC.

This chain links TRBV7-9 with TRBJ2-7, with TRBD2 as a possible D gene (5 bases). Germline assignment: CDR1 SEHNR and CDR2 FQNEAQ (reference sequence). V was pared by 5 bases and J by 4 bases, with 18 bases between. This CDR3 is built from 15 residues. The CDR3 nucleotides are TGTGCCAGCAGCACTAGTGCTCACACAACTTACGAGCAGTACTTC. Encoded protein: CASSTSAHTTYEQYF.

V gene TRBV7-9 combines with J gene TRBJ2-1; D remains unclear. V was clipped by 4 bases and J by 7 bases, with 8 bases between them. The CDR3 runs to 12 residues. Germline V gives CDR1 SEHNR, CDR2 FQNEAQ (reference sequence). The CDR3, as DNA: TGTGCCAGCAGCTACTCAGAGAATGAGCAGTTCTTC. The encoded protein is CASSYSENEQFF.

This clone was recorded only once. J is TRBJ2-7 and V is TRBV28; 7 bases agree with TRBD2. Per the germline V gene, CDR1 is MDHEN and CDR2 is SYDVKM. There are 13 residues in the CDR3. V lost 8 bases and J lost 2; bases outside the gene matches: 6. CDR3 DNA sequence: TGTGCCAGCTTGAGCGGGACCACCTACGAGCAGTACTTC. It encodes CASLSGTTYEQYF.

The V call is TRBV27, the J call TRBJ2-1; 7 bases agree with TRBD2. Germline V lookup: CDR1 MNHEY, CDR2 SMNVEV (reference sequence). With V trimmed by 5 bases and J by 1 base, 5 bases remained unmatched. The length of the CDR3 is 15 residues. CDR3: CASSQRGRSYNEQFF. Here the CDR3 DNA reads TGTGCCAGCAGTCAGCGGGGACGGTCCTACAATGAGCAGTTCTTC.

The J gene is TRBJ1-5, the V gene TRBV15, with 8 positions matching TRBD1. The CDR3 loop spans 15 amino acids. Losses at the gene ends were 6 bases for V and 6 bases for J; bases not matched to a gene: 10. The germline CDR1 and CDR2 sequences are LNHNV and YYDKDF (reference sequence). CDR3 DNA sequence: TGTGCCACCAGTCGCGGACAGGGACGAGGTCAGCCCCAGCATTTT. Translated: CATSRGQGRGQPQHF.

The chain combines TRBV5-1 with TRBJ2-4, with D possibly being TRBD1 or TRBD2 (7 bases each). This CDR3 is built from 14 residues. V was clipped by 4 bases and J by 8 bases, with 16 bases between them. Per germline, CDR1 SGHRS and CDR2 YFSETQ. In nucleotides, the CDR3 is TGCGCCAGCAGCCCAGGGGGGGTGATGGACATTCAGTACTTC. Protein product: CASSPGGVMDIQYF.

Concerning this clone itself: At one end the junction does not follow the germline gene, possibly because of a read error. Other nucleotide sequences from this sample produce the same CDR3. V and J are TRBV7-8 and TRBJ2-2, with 10 bases matching TRBD2. The germline V gene encodes CDR1 SGHVS and CDR2 FQNEAQ. The CDR3 is 18 residues long. CDR3 loop: CASSGDGTSDRNTGELFF. The CDR3, as DNA: TGTGCCAGCAGCGGAGACGGGACTAGCGATCGGAACACCGGGGAGTTGTTTTTT.

The rearrangement joins TRBV15 to TRBJ2-1; no firm D call. The CDR3 length is 12 residues. Germline loops: CDR1 LNHNV, CDR2 YYDKDF (reference sequence). V dropped 5 bases and J dropped 8 bases, with 10 bases sitting between them. CDR3 residues: CATSLGLDEQFF. As DNA, the CDR3 is TGTGCCACCAGCCTAGGGCTAGATGAGCAGTTCTTC.

The chain combines TRBV29-1 with TRBJ2-3; 8 bases agree with TRBD2. This CDR3 is built from 13 residues. Germline values: CDR1 SQVTM, CDR2 ANQGSEA. With V trimmed by 5 bases and J by 4 bases, 5 bases remained unmatched. DNA of the CDR3: TGCAGCGTTAAGCGGGGGTTATCAGATACGCAGTATTTT. It specifies CSVKRGLSDTQYF.

The genes are TRBV29-1 and TRBJ1-1; D is possibly TRBD1 (6 bases). Trimming stripped 4 bases from V and 3 bases from J, with 18 bases between. This CDR3 has 15 amino acids. Germline V gene data show CDR1 as SQVTM and CDR2 as ANQGSEA. In DNA, the CDR3 is TGCAGCGTTGTAAGGTACGGGGGGCGGGACACTGAAGCTTTCTTT. Translation gives CSVVRYGGRDTEAFF. Complete variable domain (other parts from reference TRBV29-1 and TRBJ1-1): SAVISQKPSRDICQRGTSLTIQCQVDSQVTMMFWYRQQPGQSLTLIATANQGSEATYESGFVIDKFPISRPNLTFSTLTVSNMSPEDSSIYLCSVVRYGGRDTEAFFGQGTRLTVV.

This clone was seen just once. One end of the junction does not line up with germline, which may come from a read error. This chain uses TRBV6-1 with TRBJ1-3; 9 nucleotides line up with TRBD1. The CDR3 has 15 amino acids. CDR1 and CDR2 from the germline V gene are MNHNS and SASEGT. CDR3 sequence: CASSDRRGQGSTIYF. The CDR3 DNA reads as TGTGCCAGCAGTGATCGGCGGGGACAGGGAAGCACCATATATTTT.

This sequence joins TRBV7-8 and TRBJ1-6, with D possibly matching TRBD1 (5 bases). Trimming shortened V by 2 bases and J by 7 bases, and 15 bases separated the two germline ends. The germline gives CDR1 SGHVS, CDR2 FQNEAQ. This CDR3 has 16 amino acids. CDR3 DNA: TGTGCCAGCAGCTTAAGTCAAGGGACGGGAAATTCACCCCTCCACTTT. Translating it yields CASSLSQGTGNSPLHF. Full variable domain (remainder filled in from reference TRBV7-8 and TRBJ1-6): GAGVSQSPRYKVAKRGQDVALRCDPISGHVSLFWYQQALGQGPEFLTYFQNEAQLDKSGLPSDRFFAERPEGSVSTLKIQRTQQEDSAVYLCASSLSQGTGNSPLHFGNGTRLTVT.

The chain carries TRBV5-1 and TRBJ1-2, with D unclear. Trimming cost V 4 bases and J 1 base, with 11 bases left between them. Germline-derived CDR1 and CDR2 are SGHRS and YFSETQ. The CDR3 consists of 14 residues. CDR3 nucleotide sequence: TGCGCCAGCAGCGTGGACGGTCTTAACTATGGCTACACCTTC. It is translated as CASSVDGLNYGYTF.

The rearrangement uses TRBV6-4 and TRBJ2-5; TRBD2 matches at 13 bases. CDR3 size: 15 residues. In germline, CDR1 is MRHNA, CDR2 SNTAGT. After removal of 3 bases from V and 5 bases from J, the junction contained 3 bases not matched to a gene. Written as DNA, the CDR3 is TGTGCCAGCAGTGAGGAACTAGCGGGAGGGGAGACCCAGTACTTC. Translation: CASSEELAGGETQYF.

In this sample, this clone turned up a few times. This chain joins TRBV4-1 and TRBJ1-5; 7 bases match TRBD1. Per germline, CDR1 MGHRA and CDR2 YSYEKL. Unmatched junction bases numbered 6, after V lost 7 bases and J lost 0 bases. CDR3 length: 15 amino acids. CDR3 sequence: CASNPGQNSNQPQHF. The CDR3 DNA is TGCGCCAGCAATCCGGGACAGAATAGCAATCAGCCCCAGCATTTT.